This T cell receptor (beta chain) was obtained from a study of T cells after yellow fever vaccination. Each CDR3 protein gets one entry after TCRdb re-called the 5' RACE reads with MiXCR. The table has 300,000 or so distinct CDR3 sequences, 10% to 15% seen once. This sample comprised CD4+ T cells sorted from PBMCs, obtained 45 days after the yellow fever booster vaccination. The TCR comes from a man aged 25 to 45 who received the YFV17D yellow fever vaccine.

CDR3 in DNA: TGTGCCAGCAGCCTTTGGAACACCGGGGAGCTGTTTTTT. The encoded protein is CASSLWNTGELFF. The chain is built from TRBV7-2 and TRBJ2-2; the D is unclear. The V and J ends lost 5 bases and 1 base respectively, with 5 bases between them. Germline-derived CDR1 and CDR2 are SGHTA and FQGNSA. The length of the CDR3 is 13 residues.